In this sample, the clone carrying this T cell receptor (beta chain) turned up many times. The antigen is undetermined. This specimen comes from a study of blood T cells in healthy people across ages. CDR1 and CDR2 from the germline V gene are SGHTA and FQGNSA. The ends were cut back, 5 bases at V and 0 bases at J, with 11 bases in the middle. The CDR3 has 14 amino acids. Sample-barcoded 5' priming and a J-beta primer mix drove a second PCR of 7 to 11 cycles. Through a template-switch adaptor with 12 random nucleotides, each cDNA molecule received a tag. CDR3-containing paired-end reads numbering at least 3 million came from each sample. TCRdb reprocessed the 5' RACE reads via MiXCR and lists one record per CDR3 protein. The sample lists 1.5 million to 2 million distinct CDR3 sequences; about 28% were seen once. The study's findings and limits: Long-lived donors carried more naive CD4+ cells and greater diversity than aged donors.

Total RNA amounts of at least 6 micrograms were extracted per sample. Sequenced input: blood. This sequence joins TRBV7-2 and TRBJ2-7; D not resolved. The receptor was isolated from a young woman in good health. CDR3 sequence: CASSPRLGSYEQYF. For the CDR3, the DNA is TGTGCCAGCAGCCCGCGTCTCGGCTCCTACGAGCAGTACTTC.